Listed below are T cell receptor beta chains from one sample, sequenced in a study of T cell clonotyping in hematopoietic cell transplantation. Some clones are missing from TCRdb's copy, which holds only in-frame ones; the method was immunoSEQ multiplex PCR. The table records 10,000 to 15,000 clones, around nine tenths of them present only once. The sample taken for sequencing was peripheral blood mononuclear cells. The receptor source for this set is a man aged 25-45 years in good health. Some clones in this sample may be carry-over from other donors' samples. The CDR3 runs from the conserved cysteine through the conserved F or W. A D gene is named only where the DNA matches it firmly. Clone sizes are given selectively: once, few, many, or a class where the clone is expanded.

clone_size d_call j_call v_call cdr3_nt cdr3_aa
. . TRBJ1-1 TRBV20-1 TGCAGTGCTGGAAGTGGAACTGAAGCTTTCTTT CSAGSGTEAFF
. TRBD1 TRBJ2-7 TRBV25-1 TGTGCCAGCAGTGGTGACAGGGTATCCTACGAGCAGTACTTC CASSGDRVSYEQYF
. TRBD1 TRBJ1-1 TRBV19 TGTGCCAGTAGTATAGGGACAGGAAGGAACACTGAAGCTTTCTTT CASSIGTGRNTEAFF
. . TRBJ2-2 TRBV13 TGTGCCAGCAGCCCTGACACCGGGGAGCTGTTTTTT CASSPDTGELFF
. TRBD1 TRBJ1-4 TRBV6-1 TGTGCCAGTGGGGACAGGGTCGCCACTAATGAAAAACTGTTTTTT CASGDRVATNEKLFF
. . TRBJ1-2 TRBV5-1 TGCGCCAGCAGCTTGGGGGAGGGCTATGGCTACACCTTC CASSLGEGYGYTF
. TRBD2 TRBJ2-7 TRBV7-6 TGTGCCAGCAGCCCCGGGACTAGCGGGAGGAGAAGATCCTACGAGCAGTACTTC CASSPGTSGRRRSYEQYF
. . TRBJ2-7 TRBV11-3 TGTGCCAGCAGCCTGGGACGGTTGTCCTACGAGCAGTACTTC CASSLGRLSYEQYF
. . TRBJ2-7 TRBV29-1 TGCAGCGTTCTCCAGGGGGGCTACGAGCAGTACTTC CSVLQGGYEQYF
. . TRBJ2-7 TRBV9 TGTGCCAGCAGCCCTGCCTGGGACGAGCAGTACTTC CASSPAWDEQYF
. TRBD1 TRBJ1-1 TRBV2 TGTGCCAGCAGCAAGGACAGGGGAGAACCTGAAGCTTTCTTT CASSKDRGEPEAFF
. TRBD1 TRBJ1-2 TRBV2 TGTGCCAGCAGCTTCGGTTCAGGGGGCTTGGGCTATGGCTACACCTTC CASSFGSGGLGYGYTF
once TRBD1 TRBJ1-1 TRBV2 TGTGCCAGCAGTGGGGAGACAGGGGGCACTGAAGCTTTCTTT CASSGETGGTEAFF
. . TRBJ1-2 TRBV11-2 TGTGCCAGCAGTCCGGACAGCAACTATGGCTACACCTTC CASSPDSNYGYTF
. . TRBJ1-1 TRBV7-2 TGTGCCAGCAGCTATTCGGGGGGGCTGACTGAAGCTTTCTTT CASSYSGGLTEAFF
once . TRBJ1-4 TRBV2 TGTGCCAGCAGTGAAGGAGGGGGGCGCGGTGAAAAACTGTTTTTT CASSEGGGRGEKLFF
. . TRBJ2-4 TRBV4-2 TGTGCCAGCAGCCAAGAGGCCAGAACCAAAAACATTCAGTACTTC CASSQEARTKNIQYF
. . TRBJ2-3 TRBV5-8 TGTGCCAGCAGACCCGAGCGGGGACACACAGATACGCAGTATTTT CASRPERGHTDTQYF
. . TRBJ2-7 TRBV10-3 TGTGCCATCAGCCCCAAACAGGTGACCGGAGCCTACGAGCAGTACTTC CAISPKQVTGAYEQYF
. . TRBJ1-1 TRBV2 TGTGCCAGCAGTGAAGAGGCGAACACTGAAGCTTTCTTT CASSEEANTEAFF
. . TRBJ1-1 TRBV29-1 TGCAGCGTTGGAGCCGGGGGCACTGAAGCTTTCTTT CSVGAGGTEAFF
. . TRBJ2-2 TRBV7-6 TGTGCCAGCAGCTTAAGGTCGGGGGATCCCGGGGAGCTGTTTTTT CASSLRSGDPGELFF
. . TRBJ2-7 TRBV5-4 TGTGCCAGCAGCTTGGAAGCGGAGAGCTCCTACGAGCAGTACTTC CASSLEAESSYEQYF
. . TRBJ2-1 TRBV9 TGTGCCAGCAGCGTAGGGTTCGGAGGGCTGGTGGACAATGAGCAGTTCTTC CASSVGFGGLVDNEQFF
. TRBD2 TRBJ2-7 TRBV7-9 TGTGCCAGCAGCGCCGGGACTAGCGGCGTGCAAAGGGGAGAGCAGTACTTC CASSAGTSGVQRGEQYF
. TRBD2 TRBJ2-5 TRBV4-1 TGCGCCAGCAGCCAGGCTTGGGACGGGAGGCTGGAGACCCAGTACTTC CASSQAWDGRLETQYF
. . TRBJ2-3 TRBV11-2 TGTGCCAGCAGCTTTAATCCGGGCACAGATACGCAGTATTTT CASSFNPGTDTQYF
. . TRBJ2-3 TRBV30 TGTGCCCGGACCATCCTGGGCACAGATACGCAGTATTTT CARTILGTDTQYF
. TRBD1 TRBJ1-2 TRBV25-1 TGTGCCAGCAGTGGAAGAGACAGGGGCCAGATCTATGGCTACACCTTC CASSGRDRGQIYGYTF
. TRBD1 TRBJ1-2 TRBV5-6 TGTGCCAGCAGCAAGGACAGGTACTATGACTACACCTTC CASSKDRYYDYTF
. . TRBJ1-2 TRBV10-3 TGTGCCATCAGTGAGGGCAGCCCGACGGGAGGCTACACCTTC CAISEGSPTGGYTF
. . TRBJ1-5 TRBV6-5 TGTGCCAGCAGTTTACAGAGGGCTCAGCCCCAGCATTTT CASSLQRAQPQHF
. . TRBJ1-5 TRBV2 TGTGCCAGCACGATAGGGCCATGGGGGGATCAGCCCCAGCATTTT CASTIGPWGDQPQHF
. TRBD2 TRBJ2-1 TRBV19 TGTGCCAGCCGGGGGCTAGCGGGGGGGATGAGTGAGCAGTTCTTC CASRGLAGGMSEQFF
. . TRBJ1-1 TRBV5-8 TGTGCCAGCAGCTTAGGTGCCGTCGAAGCTTTCTTT CASSLGAVEAFF
. . TRBJ2-4 TRBV2 TGTGCCAGCAGTGAAGGGAGCTGGGTCGCCAAAAACATTCAGTACTTC CASSEGSWVAKNIQYF
. . TRBJ1-3 TRBV4-1 TGCGCCAGCAGCCATATGAGCTCTGGAAACACCATATATTTT CASSHMSSGNTIYF
. . TRBJ2-2 TRBV7-7 TGTGCTAGCAGGACAGTTAACACCGGGGAGCTGTTTTTT CASRTVNTGELFF
. . TRBJ2-7 TRBV30 TGTGCCTGGAGTGTGGGGGGCACCTACGAGCAGTACTTC CAWSVGGTYEQYF
. TRBD2 TRBJ2-7 TRBV10-3 TGTGCCATCAGTGACGGGACTAGTAACTACGAGCAGTACTTC CAISDGTSNYEQYF
. . TRBJ1-1 TRBV2 TGTGCCAGCAGTGAGAGGGGCGCGGGGGGCACTGAAGCTTTCTTT CASSERGAGGTEAFF
. . TRBJ1-1 TRBV7-2 TGTGCCAGCAGCTTAGTCAAGGGCCCTGAAGCTTTCTTT CASSLVKGPEAFF
. . TRBJ1-6 TRBV6-1 TGTGCCAGCAGTGGGCCGGGATTCTATAATTCACCCCTCCACTTT CASSGPGFYNSPLHF
. . TRBJ1-6 TRBV5-5 TGTGCCAGCAGCCCGGAAGGATGGGGCGATTCACCCCTCCACTTT CASSPEGWGDSPLHF
. . TRBJ2-1 TRBV29-1 TGCAGCGTTGTAATCTCCCCGGCTAGCTCGGGGAATGAGCAGTTCTTC CSVVISPASSGNEQFF
. . TRBJ1-4 TRBV19 TGTGCCAGTAGTATAGGGGGCAATGAAAAACTGTTTTTT CASSIGGNEKLFF
. . TRBJ2-7 TRBV2 TGTGCCAGCAGGACCGGGACGGCCACCTTGTACGAGCAGTACTTC CASRTGTATLYEQYF
. . TRBJ1-1 TRBV5-6 TGTGCCAGCAGCTCCAGTCGTTTTGAAGCTTTCTTT CASSSSRFEAFF
few . TRBJ1-1 TRBV9 TGTGCCAGCAGCAGGAGGGGGGCCAGGGCCACTGAAGCTTTCTTT CASSRRGARATEAFF
. . TRBJ1-2 TRBV9 TGTGCCAGCAGCGTAGCACAGGACAACATGCCTGGCTACACCTTC CASSVAQDNMPGYTF
. . TRBJ2-2 TRBV7-9 TGTGCCAGCAACACCGTCGGAACCGGGGAGCTGTTTTTT CASNTVGTGELFF